Listed below are T cell receptor beta chains from one sample, sequenced in a study of T-cell memory formation after mild COVID-19. TCRdb reprocessed the 5' RACE reads with MiXCR, giving one entry per CDR3 protein. This table holds over 350,000 distinct CDR3 sequences, roughly 26% found once. The material sequenced was PBMCs or a T cell subset sorted from them (not recorded which). Every receptor here comes from an adult woman who had mild COVID-19 (a few samples of this study predate the infection). Cell type and time point are not known. Both conserved end residues are part of each CDR3. D genes are given only for firm matches. The size entry is marked missing in some rows and otherwise reads once, few, many or a size class.

clone size,J gene,D gene,V gene,CDR3 DNA,CDR3 protein
-,TRBJ1-1,-,TRBV29-1,TGCAGCGTCTCAGGCGCAGAACGGAACACTGAAGCTTTCTTT,CSVSGAERNTEAFF
-,TRBJ2-1,TRBD2,TRBV24-1,TGTGCCACCAGTAGCCTAGCGGAGAATGAGCAGTTCTTC,CATSSLAENEQFF
-,TRBJ1-2,TRBD1,TRBV19,TGTGCCAGTGCTTTGAACAGGGGGCTCGATGGCTACACCTTC,CASALNRGLDGYTF
-,TRBJ2-1,-,TRBV11-3,TGTGCCAGCAGCTTAGGCAGGATCTCCTACAATGAGCAGTTCTTC,CASSLGRISYNEQFF
-,TRBJ1-1,-,TRBV7-2,TGTGCCAGCAGCTTAATAGAGGGGATCGCTGAAGCTTTCTTT,CASSLIEGIAEAFF
few,TRBJ2-3,TRBD2,TRBV5-1,TGCGCCAGCAGCCTTACCGGGACTATCACAGATACGCAGTATTTT,CASSLTGTITDTQYF
-,TRBJ1-2,-,TRBV7-2,TGTGCCAGCAACCATCAAACAGGTGCAGGCTACACCTTC,CASNHQTGAGYTF
-,TRBJ1-2,-,TRBV12-3/TRBV12-4,TGTGCCAGCAGTTTAAGAGACAGTTATGGCTACACCTTC,CASSLRDSYGYTF
-,TRBJ2-7,-,TRBV15,TGTGCCACCAGCAGAGCCCACGACAGCTCCTACGAGCAGTACTTC,CATSRAHDSSYEQYF
-,TRBJ2-7,-,TRBV20-1,TGCAGTGCTATCCGGGGGGCTACCTCCTACGAGCAGTACTTC,CSAIRGATSYEQYF
-,TRBJ2-2,-,TRBV5-5,TGTGCCAGCAGCTTGGTTGCTACGAACACCGGGGAGCTGTTTTTT,CASSLVATNTGELFF
few,TRBJ1-2,-,TRBV7-6,TGTGCCAGCAGCTTACGGGGGTGGGAAGGCTACACCTTC,CASSLRGWEGYTF
-,TRBJ1-1,TRBD1,TRBV7-9,TGTGCCAGCAGCTTAGTACAGGGGCAGGCTGAAGCTTTCTTT,CASSLVQGQAEAFF
few,TRBJ1-2,-,TRBV12-3/TRBV12-4,TGTGCCAGCAGTTTAGCGAGGGGGAGCTATGGCTACACCTTC,CASSLARGSYGYTF
-,TRBJ2-1,TRBD2,TRBV7-6,TGTGCCAGCAGCTCGGGGGGGGGTTGGTCCTACAATGAGCAGTTCTTC,CASSSGGGWSYNEQFF
few,TRBJ1-2,-,TRBV4-1,TGCGCCAGCAGCCAAGTACTCGTCGGATATGGCTACACCTTC,CASSQVLVGYGYTF
-,TRBJ2-7,TRBD2,TRBV20-1,TGCAGTGCTAGGAGGGGACTAGCGCTCTCCTACGAGCAGTACTTC,CSARRGLALSYEQYF
few,TRBJ2-1,TRBD2,TRBV7-3,TGTGCCAGCAGCTCACTAGCGGGGGCCCCCAATGAGCAGTTCTTC,CASSSLAGAPNEQFF
few,TRBJ2-1,-,TRBV7-3,TGTGCCAGCAGCCAGGGACCGACCTTGACGGAGCAGTTCTTC,CASSQGPTLTEQFF
-,TRBJ1-1,TRBD1,TRBV24-1,TGTGCCACCAGTGACGGGGGACAGGGGGCAGGTGAAGCTTTCTTT,CATSDGGQGAGEAFF
-,TRBJ2-7,TRBD1,TRBV3-1,TGTGCCAGCAGACGGACAGGGGATTCCTACGAGCAGTACTTC,CASRRTGDSYEQYF
-,TRBJ2-1,TRBD2,TRBV4-2,TGTGCCAGCAGCCCAAAGCTTCTTAGACTAGCGGGGAACAATGAGCAGTTCTTC,CASSPKLLRLAGNNEQFF
-,TRBJ2-1,-,TRBV9,TGTGCCAGCAGCGTAGCCTCCGACTTGTACAATGAGCAGTTCTTC,CASSVASDLYNEQFF
-,TRBJ2-3,-,TRBV7-2,TGTGCCAGCAGCTTAATAACAGGCGTGGCAGATACGCAGTATTTT,CASSLITGVADTQYF
-,TRBJ2-2,-,TRBV5-6,TGTGCCAGCAGCTTGGACAGCTTTAGATACACCGGGGAGCTGTTTTTT,CASSLDSFRYTGELFF
-,TRBJ2-7,TRBD2,TRBV27,TGTGCCAGCAGTTTACGCCCTAGCGGGAGGGTATCGGGCGAGCAGTACTTC,CASSLRPSGRVSGEQYF
-,TRBJ2-7,-,TRBV29-1,TGCAGCGTTGGGTCAGCAGGGAAGTCCCCCTACGAGCAGTACTTC,CSVGSAGKSPYEQYF
-,TRBJ1-1,TRBD1,TRBV20-1,TGCAGTACAGGACAGGGGGAAGGAACTGAAGCTTTCTTT,CSTGQGEGTEAFF
-,TRBJ1-1,-,TRBV12-3/TRBV12-4,TGTGCCAGCAGTTTCGCCGGGACGGCGAACACTGAAGCTTTCTTT,CASSFAGTANTEAFF
-,TRBJ1-1,-,TRBV4-2,TGTGCCAGCAGCCAAGATCCAGGGGCGGACACTGAAGCTTTCTTT,CASSQDPGADTEAFF
few,TRBJ2-3,TRBD2,TRBV7-2,TGTGCCAGCAGCCGGACTAGCGGGAGGGGGGAAGATACGCAGTATTTT,CASSRTSGRGEDTQYF
many,TRBJ2-1,-,TRBV4-2,TGTGCCAGCAGCCAAGGGGGGCAGCAGTTCTTC,CASSQGGQQFF
-,TRBJ1-1,TRBD1,TRBV29-1,TGCAGCGTTGGTTGGCAGGGGGCGATTGAAGCTTTCTTT,CSVGWQGAIEAFF
few,TRBJ2-3,-,TRBV7-9,TGTGCCAGCAGCCCCCATGGCGGGAGCACAGATACGCAGTATTTT,CASSPHGGSTDTQYF
few,TRBJ1-1,-,TRBV7-9,TGTGCCAGCAGCCCTAAGGGGACGGTGAACACTGAAGCTTTCTTT,CASSPKGTVNTEAFF
-,TRBJ2-5,-,TRBV6-6,TGTGCCAGCAGTTACATTAGGGACAACCAAGAGACCCAGTACTTC,CASSYIRDNQETQYF
once,TRBJ1-5,-,TRBV18,TGTGCCAGCTCACCACTTCCAGGGGTTAGCAATCAGCCCCAGCATTTT,CASSPLPGVSNQPQHF
many,TRBJ2-7,-,TRBV7-9,TGTGCCAGCAGCTTAAATGGTTTCAACGAGCAGTACTTC,CASSLNGFNEQYF
-,TRBJ1-1,-,TRBV24-1,TGTGCCACCAGTGACGGTTGGTACACTGAAGCTTTCTTT,CATSDGWYTEAFF
few,TRBJ2-3,-,TRBV6-5,TGTGCCAGCGGATCCAGGGTCGGAGATACGCAGTATTTT,CASGSRVGDTQYF